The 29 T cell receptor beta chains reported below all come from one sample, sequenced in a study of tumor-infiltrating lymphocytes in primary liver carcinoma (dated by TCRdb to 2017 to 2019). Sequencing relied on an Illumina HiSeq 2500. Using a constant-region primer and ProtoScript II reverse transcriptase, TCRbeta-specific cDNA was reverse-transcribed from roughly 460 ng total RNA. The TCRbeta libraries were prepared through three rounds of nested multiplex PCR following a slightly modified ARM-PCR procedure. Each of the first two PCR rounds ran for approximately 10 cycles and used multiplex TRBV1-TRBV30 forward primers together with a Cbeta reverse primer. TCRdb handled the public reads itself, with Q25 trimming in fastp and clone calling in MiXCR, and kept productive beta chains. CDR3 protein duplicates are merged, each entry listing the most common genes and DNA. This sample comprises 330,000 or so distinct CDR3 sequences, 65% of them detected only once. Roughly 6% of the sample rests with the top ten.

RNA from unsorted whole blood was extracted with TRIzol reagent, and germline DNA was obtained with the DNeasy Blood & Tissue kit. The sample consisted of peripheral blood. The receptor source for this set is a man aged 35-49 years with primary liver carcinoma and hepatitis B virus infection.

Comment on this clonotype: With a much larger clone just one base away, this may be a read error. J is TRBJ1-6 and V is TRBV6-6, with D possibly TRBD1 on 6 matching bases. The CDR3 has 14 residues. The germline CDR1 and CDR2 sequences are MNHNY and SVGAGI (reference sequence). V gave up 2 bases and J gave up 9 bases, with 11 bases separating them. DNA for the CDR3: TGTGCCAGCAGTTACAGGGGGGGGAGTTCACCCCTCCACTTT. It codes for CASSYRGGSSPLHF.

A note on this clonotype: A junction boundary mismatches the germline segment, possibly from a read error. The CDR3 region has the DNA TGTGCCAGCAGTTACACAGTTAACACCGCGGAGCTGTTATTT. It encodes CASSYTVNTAELLF. The V gene is TRBV6-2 or TRBV6-3, the J gene TRBJ2-2; D not resolved. In germline, CDR1 is MNHEY, CDR2 SVGEGT. The CDR3 consists of 14 residues.

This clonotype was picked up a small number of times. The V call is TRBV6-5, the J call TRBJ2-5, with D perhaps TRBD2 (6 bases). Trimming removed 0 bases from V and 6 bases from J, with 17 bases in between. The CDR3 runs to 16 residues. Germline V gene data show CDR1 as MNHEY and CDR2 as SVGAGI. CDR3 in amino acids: CASSYSTPPSEKTQYF. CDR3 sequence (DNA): TGTGCCAGCAGTTACTCGACCCCTCCTAGCGAAAAGACCCAGTACTTC.

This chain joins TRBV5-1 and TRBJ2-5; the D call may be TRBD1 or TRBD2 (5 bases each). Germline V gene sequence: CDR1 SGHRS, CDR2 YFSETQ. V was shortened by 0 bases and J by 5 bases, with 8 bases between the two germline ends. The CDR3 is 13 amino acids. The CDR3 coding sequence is TGCGCCAGCAGCTTGGTATGGGGGGAGACCCAGTACTTC. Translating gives CASSLVWGETQYF.

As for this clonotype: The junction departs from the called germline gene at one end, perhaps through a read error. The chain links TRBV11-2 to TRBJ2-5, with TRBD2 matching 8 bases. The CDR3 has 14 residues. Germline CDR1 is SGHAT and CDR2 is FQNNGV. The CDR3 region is CASGILAAQESQYF. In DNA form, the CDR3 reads TGTGCCAGCGGCATACTAGCGGCACAAGAGTCCCAGTACTTC.

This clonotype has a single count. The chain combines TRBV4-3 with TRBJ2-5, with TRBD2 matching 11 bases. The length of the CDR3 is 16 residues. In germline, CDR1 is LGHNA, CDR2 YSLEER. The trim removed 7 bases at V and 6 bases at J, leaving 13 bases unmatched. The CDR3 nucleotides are TGCGCCAGCAATGGGACTAGCGGTGCGGGCTGGAAGACCCAGTACTTC. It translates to CASNGTSGAGWKTQYF.

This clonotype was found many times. The CDR3 spells CASSLETDTQYF. The CDR3 DNA follows: TGTGCCAGCAGCTTAGAGACGGATACGCAGTATTTT. This sequence joins TRBV11-3 and TRBJ2-3; D is uncertain. Trimming cost V 0 bases and J 6 bases, with 4 bases left between them. From germline, CDR1 is SGHNT and CDR2 YENEEA. The CDR3 runs 12 residues. Supplemented by reference TRBV11-3 and TRBJ2-3, the full variable domain reads EAGVVQSPRYKIIEKKQPVAFWCNPISGHNTLYWYLQNLGQGPELLIRYENEEAVDDSQLPKDRFSAERLKGVDSTLKIQPAELGDSAVYLCASSLETDTQYFGPGTRLTVL.

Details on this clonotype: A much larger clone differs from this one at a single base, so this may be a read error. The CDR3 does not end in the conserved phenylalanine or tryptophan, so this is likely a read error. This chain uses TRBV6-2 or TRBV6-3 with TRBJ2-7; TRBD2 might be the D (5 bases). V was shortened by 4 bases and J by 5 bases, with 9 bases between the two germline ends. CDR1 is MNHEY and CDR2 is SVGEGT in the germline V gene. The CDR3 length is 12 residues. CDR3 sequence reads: CASSSKRNEQYL. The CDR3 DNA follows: TGTGCCAGCAGTTCCAAGCGGAACGAGCAGTACCTC.

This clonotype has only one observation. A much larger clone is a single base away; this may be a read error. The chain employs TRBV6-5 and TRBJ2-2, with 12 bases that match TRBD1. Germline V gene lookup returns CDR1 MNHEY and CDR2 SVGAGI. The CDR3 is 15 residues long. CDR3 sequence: CASRPGQGAGGDLFF. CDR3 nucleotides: TGTGCCAGCAGACCGGGACAGGGGGCAGGCGGGGACCTGTTTTTT.

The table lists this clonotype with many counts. As DNA, the CDR3 is TGTGCCATCAGTGGACCTTTAGGGACTAGCGGGAGATCTCCAGATACGCAGTATTTT. It codes for CAISGPLGTSGRSPDTQYF. The chain couples TRBV10-3 to TRBJ2-3, with 14 bases aligning to TRBD2. CDR1 ENHRY and CDR2 SYGVKD come from the germline V gene. With V trimmed by 4 bases and J by 4 bases, 13 bases remained unmatched. The CDR3 extends over 19 amino acids.

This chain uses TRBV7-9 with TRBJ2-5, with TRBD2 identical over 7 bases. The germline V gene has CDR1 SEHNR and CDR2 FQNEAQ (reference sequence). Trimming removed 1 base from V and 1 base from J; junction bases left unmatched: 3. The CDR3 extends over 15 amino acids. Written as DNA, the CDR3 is TGTGCCAGCAGCTTAGGGGACTACATCCAAGAGACCCAGTACTTC. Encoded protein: CASSLGDYIQETQYF.

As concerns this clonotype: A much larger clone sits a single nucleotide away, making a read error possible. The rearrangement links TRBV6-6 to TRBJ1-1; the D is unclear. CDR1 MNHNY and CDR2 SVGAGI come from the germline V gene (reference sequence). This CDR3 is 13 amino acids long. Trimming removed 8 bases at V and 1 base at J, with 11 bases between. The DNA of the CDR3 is TGTGCCAGCTGTGTAAAGGGGAACACTGAAGCTTTCTTT. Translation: CASCVKGNTEAFF.

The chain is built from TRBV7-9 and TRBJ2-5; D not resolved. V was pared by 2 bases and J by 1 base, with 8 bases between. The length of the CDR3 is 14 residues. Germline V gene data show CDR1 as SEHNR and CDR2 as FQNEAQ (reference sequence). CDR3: CASSLLQVQETQYF. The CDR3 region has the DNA TGTGCCAGCAGCTTATTGCAGGTCCAAGAGACCCAGTACTTC.

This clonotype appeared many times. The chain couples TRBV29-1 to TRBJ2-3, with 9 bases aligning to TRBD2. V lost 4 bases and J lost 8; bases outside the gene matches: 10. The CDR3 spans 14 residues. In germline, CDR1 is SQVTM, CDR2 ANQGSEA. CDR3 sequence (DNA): TGCAGCGTTGTAGTTGGTAGCGGGGGAGCTACGCAGTATTTT. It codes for CSVVVGSGGATQYF.

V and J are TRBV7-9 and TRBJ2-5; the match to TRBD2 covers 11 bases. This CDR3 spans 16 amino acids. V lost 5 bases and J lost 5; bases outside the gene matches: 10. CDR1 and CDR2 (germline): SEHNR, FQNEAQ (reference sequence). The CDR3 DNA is TGTGCCAGCAGCAGTAGCGGGAGGGGAGGATTTGAGACCCAGTACTTC. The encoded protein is CASSSSGRGGFETQYF.

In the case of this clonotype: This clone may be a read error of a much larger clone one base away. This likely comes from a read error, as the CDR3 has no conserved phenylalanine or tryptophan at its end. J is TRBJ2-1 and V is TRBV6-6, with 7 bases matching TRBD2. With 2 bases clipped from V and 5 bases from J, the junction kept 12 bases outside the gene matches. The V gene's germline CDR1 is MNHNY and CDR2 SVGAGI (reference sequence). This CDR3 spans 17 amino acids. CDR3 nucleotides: TGTGCCAGCAGTTACCGACCGTGGGGGGGTCCCAACAATGAGCAGTTCGTC. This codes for CASSYRPWGGPNNEQFV.

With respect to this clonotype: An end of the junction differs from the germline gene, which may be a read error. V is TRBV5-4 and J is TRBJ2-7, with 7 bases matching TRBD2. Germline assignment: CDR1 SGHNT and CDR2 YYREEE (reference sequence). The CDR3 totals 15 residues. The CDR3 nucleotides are TGTGTCAGCAGCTTGGATCGCGGGAGCCTCTACGTGCAGTATTTC. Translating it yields CVSSLDRGSLYVQYF.

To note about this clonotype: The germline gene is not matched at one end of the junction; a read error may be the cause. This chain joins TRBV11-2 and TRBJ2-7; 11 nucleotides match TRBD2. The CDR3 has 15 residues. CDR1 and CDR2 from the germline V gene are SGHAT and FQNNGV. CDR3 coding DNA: TGTGTCAGCAGCCTGACTAGCGGGATCGTCTACGGGCAGTACTTC. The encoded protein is CVSSLTSGIVYGQYF.

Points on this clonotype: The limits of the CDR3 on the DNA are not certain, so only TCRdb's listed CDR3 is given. CDR3 region: CASTLGRKPTSTPGSCFF. The genes are TRBV28 and TRBJ2-2. Looked up from germline, CDR1 is MDHEN and CDR2 is SYDVKM. The CDR3 is 18 residues long, ends included.

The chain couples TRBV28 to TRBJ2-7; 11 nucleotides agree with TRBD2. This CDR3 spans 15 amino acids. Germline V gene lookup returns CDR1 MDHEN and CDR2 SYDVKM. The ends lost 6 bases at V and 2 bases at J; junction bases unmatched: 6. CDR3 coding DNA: TGTGCCAGCAGACGGATTAGCGGGAGGGCCTACGAGCAGTACTTC. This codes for CASRRISGRAYEQYF.

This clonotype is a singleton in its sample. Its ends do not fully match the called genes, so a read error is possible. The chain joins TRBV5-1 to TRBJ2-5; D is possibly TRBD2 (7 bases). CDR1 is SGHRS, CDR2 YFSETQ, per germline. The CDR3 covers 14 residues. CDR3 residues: CANSLGTGGETQYF. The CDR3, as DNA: TGCGCCAACAGCCTCGGGACGGGGGGCGAGACCCAGTACTTC.

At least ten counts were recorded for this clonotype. CDR3 residues: CASSSYNEQFF. The CDR3 nucleotides are TGTGCCAGCAGCTCTTACAATGAGCAGTTCTTC. This chain uses TRBV5-4 with TRBJ2-1, with D uncertain. Germline assignment: CDR1 SGHNT and CDR2 YYREEE (reference sequence). The length of the CDR3 is 11 residues. Trimming left V 3 bases short and J 4 bases short, with 2 bases between.

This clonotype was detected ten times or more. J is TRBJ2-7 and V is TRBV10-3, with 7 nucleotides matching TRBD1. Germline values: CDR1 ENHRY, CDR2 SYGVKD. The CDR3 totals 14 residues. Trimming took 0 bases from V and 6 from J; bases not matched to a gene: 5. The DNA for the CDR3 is TGTGCCATCAGTGAGTCCCCGACAGGGACCGAGCAGTACTTC. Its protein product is CAISESPTGTEQYF.

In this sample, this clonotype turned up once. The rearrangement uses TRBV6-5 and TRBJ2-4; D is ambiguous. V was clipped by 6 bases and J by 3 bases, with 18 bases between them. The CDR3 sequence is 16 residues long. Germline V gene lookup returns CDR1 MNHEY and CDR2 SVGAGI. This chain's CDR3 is CASSPNSLADKNIQYF. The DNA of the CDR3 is TGTGCCAGCAGCCCAAATTCACTCGCGGACAAAAACATTCAGTACTTC.

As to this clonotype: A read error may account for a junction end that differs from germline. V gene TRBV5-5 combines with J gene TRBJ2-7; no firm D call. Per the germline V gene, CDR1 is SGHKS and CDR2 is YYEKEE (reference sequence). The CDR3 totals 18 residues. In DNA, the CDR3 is TGTGCCAGGAGCTTGGTTTTTTCGGATAGGGTTCTGCCGTACGAGCAGTACTTC. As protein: CARSLVFSDRVLPYEQYF.

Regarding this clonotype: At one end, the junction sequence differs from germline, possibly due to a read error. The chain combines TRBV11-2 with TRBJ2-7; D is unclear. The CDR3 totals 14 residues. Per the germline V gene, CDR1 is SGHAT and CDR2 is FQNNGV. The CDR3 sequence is CASRLVRNTYEQYF. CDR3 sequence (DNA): TGTGCCAGCAGATTAGTTAGGAATACCTACGAGCAGTACTTC.

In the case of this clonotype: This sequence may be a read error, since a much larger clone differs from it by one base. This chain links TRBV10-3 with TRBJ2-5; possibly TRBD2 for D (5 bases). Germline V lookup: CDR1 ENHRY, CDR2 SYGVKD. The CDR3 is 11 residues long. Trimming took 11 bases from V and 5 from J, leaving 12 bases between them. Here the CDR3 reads CAAGDMETQYF. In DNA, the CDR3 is TGTGCCGCCGGGGATATGGAGACCCAGTACTTC.

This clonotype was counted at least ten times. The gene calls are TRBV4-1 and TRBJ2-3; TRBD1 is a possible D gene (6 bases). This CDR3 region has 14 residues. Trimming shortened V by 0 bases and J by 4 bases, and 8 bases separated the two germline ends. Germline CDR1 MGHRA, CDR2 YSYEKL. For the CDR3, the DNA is TGCGCCAGCAGCCAAGAAGAGGGGGCAGATACGCAGTATTTT. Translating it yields CASSQEEGADTQYF.

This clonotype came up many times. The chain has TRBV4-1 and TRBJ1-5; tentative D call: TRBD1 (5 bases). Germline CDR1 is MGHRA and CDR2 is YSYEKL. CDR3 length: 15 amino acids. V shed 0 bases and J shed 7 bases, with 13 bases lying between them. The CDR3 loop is CASSQEGGEGQPQHF. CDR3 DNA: TGCGCCAGCAGCCAAGAGGGAGGGGAGGGCCAGCCCCAGCATTTT.